Listed here are 6 T cell receptor beta chains from one sample, sequenced in a study of T cell repertoires in cytomegalovirus infection. TCRdb re-derived calls from the reads in MiXCR, one entry per CDR3 protein. The sample yields fewer than 550,000 distinct CDR3 sequences, 26% seen once. Sequencing was performed on PBMCs. These receptors were taken from a human donor in good health (CMV status not recorded). Some clones in this sample may be carry-over from other donors' samples.

This clonotype appeared many times. This chain links TRBV11-2 with TRBJ1-1; D uncertain. This CDR3 has 14 residues. Trimming removed 1 base at V and 1 base at J, with 7 bases between. CDR1 is SGHAT, CDR2 FQNNGV, per germline. In DNA form, the CDR3 reads TGTGCCAGCAGCTTAGCCAAGGGGAACACTGAAGCTTTCTTT. This codes for CASSLAKGNTEAFF.

This clonotype was picked up a small number of times. The rearrangement joins TRBV6-6 to TRBJ2-5, with TRBD1 matching 7 bases. Germline V gives CDR1 MNHNY, CDR2 SVGAGI (reference sequence). The CDR3 is 14 amino acids. Trimming cost V 6 bases and J 3 bases; bases outside gene matches: 7. The CDR3 DNA reads TGTGCCAGCAGCCCTCCCGGGACAGAAGAGACCCAGTACTTC. Translating it yields CASSPPGTEETQYF.

This clonotype has only a few counts. The V gene is TRBV28, the J gene TRBJ2-1, with D perhaps assigned TRBD1 or TRBD2 (5 bases each). The CDR3 runs to 15 residues. The germline V and J ends were trimmed by 7 bases and 6 bases, with 19 bases remaining between them. The germline CDR1 and CDR2 sequences are MDHEN and SYDVKM. The CDR3 nucleotides are TGTGCCAGCACTGATCCGGGACCCGAAGCCAATGAGCAGTTCTTC. This sequence encodes CASTDPGPEANEQFF. Supplemented by reference TRBV28 and TRBJ2-1, the full variable domain reads DVKVTQSSRYLVKRTGEKVFLECVQDMDHENMFWYRQDPGLGLRLIYFSYDVKMKEKGDIPEGYSVSREKKERFSLILESASTNQTSMYLCASTDPGPEANEQFFGPGTRLTVL.

Ten or more counts support this clonotype. The chain recombines TRBV7-2 with TRBJ2-3; 7 positions agree with TRBD1. The ends lost 5 bases at V and 4 bases at J; junction bases unmatched: 15. This CDR3 comprises 17 residues. The germline CDR1 and CDR2 sequences are SGHTA and FQGNSA. CDR3: CASSHGTVPPRADTQYF. CDR3 sequence (DNA): TGTGCCAGCAGCCACGGGACAGTACCACCTCGGGCAGATACGCAGTATTTT.

The genes are TRBV2 and TRBJ2-1; 8 bases are shared with TRBD2. Trimming cost V 3 bases and J 9 bases; bases outside gene matches: 7. Per germline, CDR1 SNHLY and CDR2 FYNNEI. The CDR3 has 14 residues. For the CDR3, the DNA is TGTGCCAGCAGTGATTGGGGGACTAGTTTTGAGCAGTTCTTC. Protein product: CASSDWGTSFEQFF.

V and J are TRBV27 and TRBJ1-4; the D is unclear. Between the trimmed V and J ends, which lost 3 bases and 5 bases, there was a span of 7 bases. This CDR3 is 13 amino acids long. In germline, CDR1 is MNHEY, CDR2 SMNVEV (reference sequence). The chain's CDR3 is CASSFRQNEKLFF. The CDR3 nucleotides are TGTGCCAGCAGTTTTCGTCAGAATGAAAAACTGTTTTTT.